The 29 T cell receptor beta chains below all came from one sample that was sequenced in a study of blood T cell repertoires in COVID-19. Clones were read by immunoSEQ multiplex PCR, and TCRdb kept only the in-frame ones, dropping some. The sample holds fewer than 150,000 clones, roughly 90% seen once. The sequenced sample was peripheral blood. Source of these receptors: a human donor in a cohort sampled during active COVID-19.

This clone has just one count. This chain connects TRBV6-6 to TRBJ2-7; TRBD2 agrees at 7 bases. Per the germline V gene, CDR1 is MNHNY and CDR2 is SVGAGI (reference sequence). The V gene end was trimmed by 7 bases and the J gene end by 4 bases; junction bases not matched to a gene: 7. The CDR3 length is 13 residues. CDR3 sequence reads: CASKGRESYEQYF. As DNA, the CDR3 is TGTGCCAGCAAGGGGCGGGAGTCATACGAGCAGTACTTC.

The chain links TRBV9 to TRBJ1-4; 9 positions match TRBD1. The CDR3 length is 15 residues. Germline loops: CDR1 SGDLS, CDR2 YYNGEE. J lost 5 bases, V lost 4 bases, and 6 bases had no gene match. CDR3 DNA sequence: TGTGCCAGCAGCTTGGGACAGGGACTAAATGAAAAACTGTTTTTT. Translated: CASSLGQGLNEKLFF.

V is TRBV18 and J is TRBJ1-4; D perhaps matches TRBD1 (5 bases). This CDR3 comprises 15 residues. Germline values: CDR1 KGHSH, CDR2 LQKENI. Between the trimmed V and J ends, which lost 3 bases and 3 bases, there was a span of 11 bases. The CDR3 here is CASSPSGGSNEKLFF. The CDR3 DNA reads TGTGCCAGCTCACCGTCGGGGGGTTCTAATGAAAAACTGTTTTTT.

The chain links TRBV18 to TRBJ1-3, with D unresolved. Trimming removed 3 bases from V and 4 bases from J, with 10 bases in between. The CDR3 has 14 residues. Per germline, CDR1 KGHSH and CDR2 LQKENI. In DNA form, the CDR3 reads TGTGCCAGCTCACCGGACCCGGGAGGAAACACCATATATTTT. It yields the protein CASSPDPGGNTIYF.

In DNA, the CDR3 is TGTGCCAGCAGGGGACAGGGAACCTACGAGCAGTACTTC. Amino acids: CASRGQGTYEQYF. The chain recombines TRBV7-9 with TRBJ2-7; 9 bases map to TRBD1. After removal of 6 bases from V and 2 bases from J, the junction contained 2 bases not matched to a gene. In germline, CDR1 is SEHNR, CDR2 FQNEAQ (reference sequence). The CDR3 is 13 residues long.

The chain has TRBV3-1 (or the pseudogene TRBV3-2) and TRBJ1-4; tentative D call: TRBD1 (6 bases). CDR1 LGHDT and CDR2 YNNKEL come from the germline V gene (reference sequence). Trimming removed 3 bases from V and 8 bases from J, with 19 bases in between. This CDR3 comprises 16 residues. The CDR3 reads CASSHLTRGMGEKLFF. CDR3 DNA sequence: TGTGCCAGCAGCCACCTTACGAGGGGGATGGGAGAAAAACTGTTTTTT.

This clone was seen a single time. The chain combines TRBV7-2 with TRBJ2-3, with TRBD2 matching 8 bases. V lost 6 bases, J lost 3 bases, and 5 bases stayed unmatched. Germline V gives CDR1 SGHTA, CDR2 FQGNSA. This CDR3 contains 14 residues. The CDR3 nucleotides read TGTGCCAGCAGGCCCGGGGGGGAGACAGATACGCAGTATTTT. The encoded protein is CASRPGGETDTQYF. The full variable domain, rest sourced from reference TRBV7-2 and TRBJ2-3, is GAGVSQSPSNKVTEKGKDVELRCDPISGHTALYWYRQSLGQGLEFLIYFQGNSAPDKSGLPSDRFSAERTGGSVSTLTIQRTQQEDSAVYLCASRPGGETDTQYFGPGTRLTVL.

The chain couples TRBV11-3 to TRBJ2-2; weak D call: TRBD2 (6 bases). In germline, CDR1 is SGHNT, CDR2 YENEEA. Between the trimmed V and J ends, which lost 0 bases and 3 bases, there was a span of 11 bases. CDR3 length: 16 residues. The CDR3 loop reads CASSLDLWGDTGELFF. Here the CDR3 DNA reads TGTGCCAGCAGCTTAGATCTTTGGGGGGACACCGGGGAGCTGTTTTTT.

The CDR3 DNA reads as TGTGCCAGTAGTATGACGACAGGTCCTTCAGCCCAGCATTTT. Translation: CASSMTTGPSAQHF. The genes are TRBV19 and TRBJ1-5; TRBD1 might be the D (6 bases). The V and J ends lost 3 bases and 11 bases respectively, with 17 bases between them. This CDR3 is 14 amino acids long. Germline-derived CDR1 and CDR2 are LNHDA and SQIVND (reference sequence).

The chain couples TRBV12-3 or TRBV12-4 to TRBJ1-1; tentative D call: TRBD1 (5 bases). The CDR3 is made up of 13 amino acids. Trimming removed 6 bases at V and 1 base at J, with 9 bases between. The CDR3 bases are TGTGCCAGCAGCCCGGGGGGGAACACTGAAGCTTTCTTT. It codes for CASSPGGNTEAFF.

The CDR3 loop reads CASSIEVLAGVTYEQYF. In DNA, the CDR3 is TGTGCCAGTAGTATAGAGGTGCTAGCGGGGGTTACCTACGAGCAGTACTTC. The V call is TRBV19, the J call TRBJ2-7; the match to TRBD2 covers 10 bases. The germline gives CDR1 LNHDA, CDR2 SQIVND (reference sequence). Germline trimming cut 0 bases from V and 2 bases from J; bases unmatched to any gene: 7. The CDR3 has 17 amino acids.

In DNA form, the CDR3 reads TGTGCCAGCAGCTTCGGGGGGGGCTATGGCTACACCTTC. It is translated as CASSFGGGYGYTF. This chain joins TRBV11-1 and TRBJ1-2; TRBD1 might be the D (5 bases). Trimming pared 3 bases from V and 4 bases from J, leaving 9 bases between. The length of the CDR3 is 13 residues. The V gene's germline CDR1 is SGHAT and CDR2 FQDESV (reference sequence).

The chain employs TRBV3-1 (or the pseudogene TRBV3-2) and TRBJ2-5; D might be TRBD1 (6 bases). Trimming took 1 base from V and 1 from J, leaving 10 bases between them. In germline, CDR1 is LGHDT, CDR2 YNNKEL (reference sequence). The CDR3 is 15 amino acids. CDR3 amino acids: CASSQGTDPQETQYF. The CDR3 nucleotides are TGTGCCAGCAGCCAAGGGACAGATCCCCAAGAGACCCAGTACTTC.

This clone was counted ten times or more. V gene TRBV2 combines with J gene TRBJ1-1; D not resolved. V was shortened by 6 bases and J by 1 base, with 15 bases between the two germline ends. CDR1 SNHLY and CDR2 FYNNEI come from the germline V gene. The CDR3 is 15 amino acids. For the CDR3, the DNA is TGTGCCAGCAGCCGTCTAAACACAGCGAACACTGAAGCTTTCTTT. Its translation: CASSRLNTANTEAFF.

The J gene is TRBJ1-1, the V gene TRBV7-2, with D possibly matching TRBD1 (5 bases). CDR1 is SGHTA, CDR2 FQGNSA, per germline. This CDR3 spans 13 amino acids. V dropped 4 bases and J dropped 1 base, with 7 bases sitting between them. In DNA, the CDR3 is TGTGCCAGCAGCTCACAGGCGAACACTGAAGCTTTCTTT. It codes for CASSSQANTEAFF.

CDR3: CASSEISGVDTQYF. CDR3 nucleotide sequence: TGTGCCAGCAGCGAGATCTCAGGGGTAGATACGCAGTATTTT. The chain combines TRBV9 with TRBJ2-3; the D gene is possibly TRBD1 (6 bases). Trimming shortened V by 3 bases and J by 5 bases, and 13 bases separated the two germline ends. In germline, CDR1 is SGDLS, CDR2 YYNGEE. The CDR3 covers 14 residues.

The V and J genes are TRBV4-1 and TRBJ2-1; a weak D match, TRBD1 (8 bases). The V gene's germline CDR1 is MGHRA and CDR2 YSYEKL. Trimming shortened V by 2 bases and J by 5 bases, and 19 bases separated the two germline ends. This CDR3 region has 17 residues. The CDR3: CASSQRGGQGANNEQFF. The CDR3 DNA sequence: TGCGCCAGCAGCCAAAGGGGGGGGCAGGGGGCAAACAATGAGCAGTTCTTC.

This CDR3 is CASSLGRGLAGSEEQFF. The CDR3 DNA is TGTGCCAGCAGCTTGGGAAGGGGGCTAGCGGGATCTGAGGAGCAGTTCTTC. The chain employs TRBV5-8 and TRBJ2-1, with 9 bases fitting TRBD2. CDR1 is SGHTS and CDR2 is YDEGEE in the germline V gene. This CDR3 has 17 residues. V trimming: 0 bases; J trimming: 10 bases; junction bases outside the gene matches: 14.

The chain links TRBV10-2 to TRBJ1-1; perhaps TRBD1 as D (6 bases). This CDR3 has 15 amino acids. Germline loops: CDR1 WSHSY, CDR2 SAAADI. Trimming stripped 7 bases from V and 4 bases from J, with 19 bases between. CDR3 residues: CASTAGGDHGTEAFF. In DNA, the CDR3 is TGCGCCAGCACAGCGGGGGGCGATCATGGCACTGAAGCTTTCTTT.

The chain combines TRBV19 with TRBJ2-7; 8 bases align to TRBD1. This CDR3 contains 14 residues. After removal of 4 bases from V and 5 bases from J, the junction contained 7 bases not matched to a gene. Germline V lookup: CDR1 LNHDA, CDR2 SQIVND (reference sequence). The CDR3 spells CASSRTGTVDEQYF. The CDR3 coding sequence is TGTGCCAGTAGTAGGACAGGGACGGTCGACGAGCAGTACTTC.

This chain joins TRBV5-4 and TRBJ2-3, with 14 bases matching TRBD2. The J segment lost 7 bases and the V segment lost 3 bases, leaving 7 bases of the junction unmatched. CDR1 is SGHNT, CDR2 YYREEE, per germline (reference sequence). The CDR3 has 16 amino acids. CDR3 sequence reads: CASSSSGLAGVYTQYF. The DNA of the CDR3 is TGTGCCAGCAGCTCGTCGGGACTAGCGGGGGTATATACGCAGTATTTT.

The chain couples TRBV15 to TRBJ2-1; 11 bases agree with TRBD2. V lost 0 bases and J lost 7; bases outside the gene matches: 5. The germline gives CDR1 LNHNV, CDR2 YYDKDF (reference sequence). The CDR3 runs 16 residues. CDR3 region: CATSRDPLAGGNEQFF. In DNA form, the CDR3 reads TGTGCCACCAGCAGAGACCCTCTAGCGGGAGGTAATGAGCAGTTCTTC.

This clone was recorded many times. One end of the junction fails to match germline, which may point to a read error. The chain is built from TRBV6-5 and TRBJ2-3; D is undetermined. Germline V lookup: CDR1 MNHEY, CDR2 SVGAGI. The CDR3 is 11 amino acids. The CDR3 sequence is CASSYTDRQYF. For the CDR3, the DNA is TGTGCCAGCAGTTACACCGATAGGCAGTATTTT.

The J gene is TRBJ2-3, the V gene TRBV7-8; 8 bases line up with TRBD2. Germline-derived CDR1 and CDR2 are SGHVS and FQNEAQ. The CDR3 covers 15 residues. With 3 bases clipped from V and 10 bases from J, the junction kept 12 bases outside the gene matches. The CDR3 coding sequence is TGTGCCAGCAGCTTCGGGGGGGCCGATCCCCTCTCGCAGTATTTT. Amino acids: CASSFGGADPLSQYF.

The genes are TRBV6-5 and TRBJ1-1; D remains ambiguous. Trimming shortened V by 7 bases and J by 6 bases, and 18 bases separated the two germline ends. This CDR3 has 14 amino acids. CDR1 MNHEY and CDR2 SVGAGI come from the germline V gene. CDR3 loop: CASTQDFIGAEAFF. The DNA of the CDR3 is TGTGCCAGCACCCAGGACTTTATTGGGGCTGAAGCTTTCTTT.

The chain has TRBV14 and TRBJ2-1; unclear D gene. The ends were cut back, 2 bases at V and 9 bases at J, with 11 bases in the middle. The CDR3 length is 13 residues. Germline CDR1 is SGHDN and CDR2 is FVKESK. The CDR3, as DNA: TGTGCCAGCAGCCAATTCGTCACTATTGAGCAGTTCTTC. Protein: CASSQFVTIEQFF.

V is TRBV7-6 and J is TRBJ2-7; 7 nucleotides line up with TRBD2. The germline V gene encodes CDR1 SGHVS and CDR2 FNYEAQ. This CDR3 contains 16 residues. V shed 2 bases, J shed 2 bases, and the junction held 9 bases outside the gene matches. CDR3 coding DNA: TGTGCCAGCAGCTTAAGAGTTGGCGGGAGACCCTACGAGCAGTACTTC. Protein: CASSLRVGGRPYEQYF.

The chain couples TRBV3-1 (or the pseudogene TRBV3-2) to TRBJ2-7; D unresolved. The CDR3 is 14 residues long. The V gene's germline CDR1 is LGHDT and CDR2 YNNKEL (reference sequence). V lost 0 bases, J lost 2 bases, and 8 bases lay in between. CDR3 residues: CASSQDRQAYEQYF. In nucleotides, the CDR3 is TGTGCCAGCAGCCAAGATAGGCAGGCCTACGAGCAGTACTTC.

This rearrangement joins TRBV19 to TRBJ2-7; 11 nucleotides align to TRBD2. V lost 6 bases and J lost 0; bases outside the gene matches: 16. The CDR3 loop spans 19 amino acids. Germline V CDR1 and CDR2: LNHDA, SQIVND (reference sequence). The CDR3 DNA follows: TGTGCCAGTAGCCGACACCCTATGGTAGCGGGAGGGGACTCCTACGAGCAGTACTTC. The encoded protein is CASSRHPMVAGGDSYEQYF. Full variable domain (outside the CDR3, taken from reference TRBV19 and TRBJ2-7): DGGITQSPKYLFRKEGQNVTLSCEQNLNHDAMYWYRQDPGQGLRLIYYSQIVNDFQKGDIAEGYSVSREKKESFPLTVTSAQKNPTAFYLCASSRHPMVAGGDSYEQYFGPGTRLTVT.